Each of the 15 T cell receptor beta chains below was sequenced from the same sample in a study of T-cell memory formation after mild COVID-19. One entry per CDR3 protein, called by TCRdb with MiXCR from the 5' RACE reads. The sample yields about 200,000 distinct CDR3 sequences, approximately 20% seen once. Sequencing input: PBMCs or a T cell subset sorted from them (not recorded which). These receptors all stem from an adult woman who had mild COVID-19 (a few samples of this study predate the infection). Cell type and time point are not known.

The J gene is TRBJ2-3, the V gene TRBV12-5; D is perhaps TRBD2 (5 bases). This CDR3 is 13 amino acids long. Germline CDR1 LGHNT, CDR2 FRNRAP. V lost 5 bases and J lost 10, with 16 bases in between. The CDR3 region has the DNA TGTGCTAGTGGTCCACCGCGGGCCTTAGCGCAGTATTTT. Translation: CASGPPRALAQYF.

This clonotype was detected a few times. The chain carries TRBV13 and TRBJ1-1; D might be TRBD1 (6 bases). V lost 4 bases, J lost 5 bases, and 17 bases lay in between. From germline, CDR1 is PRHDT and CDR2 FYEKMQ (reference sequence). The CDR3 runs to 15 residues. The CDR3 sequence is CASSSYRVGGTEAFF. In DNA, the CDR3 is TGTGCCAGCAGCTCATACAGGGTCGGGGGAACTGAAGCTTTCTTT.

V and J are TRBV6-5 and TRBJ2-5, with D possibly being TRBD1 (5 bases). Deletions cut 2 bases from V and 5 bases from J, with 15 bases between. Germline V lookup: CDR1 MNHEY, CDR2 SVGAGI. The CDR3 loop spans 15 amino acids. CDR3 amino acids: CASSYRGRARETQYF. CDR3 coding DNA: TGTGCCAGCAGTTACAGGGGCAGGGCGCGGGAGACCCAGTACTTC.

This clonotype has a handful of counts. In DNA form, the CDR3 reads TGTGCCAGCAGTGGCGGGATGCGGGGGCTAGTCGAGCAGTTCTTC. It is translated as CASSGGMRGLVEQFF. The rearrangement uses TRBV6-5 and TRBJ2-1, with D perhaps TRBD2 (7 bases). The CDR3 totals 15 residues. Germline values: CDR1 MNHEY, CDR2 SVGAGI. Deletions cut 5 bases from V and 10 bases from J, with 21 bases between.

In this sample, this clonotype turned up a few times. This CDR3 reads CSVRGQGNYGYTF. Here the CDR3 DNA reads TGCAGCGTTAGGGGACAGGGGAACTATGGCTACACCTTC. The chain couples TRBV29-1 to TRBJ1-2; 10 bases are a match to TRBD1. Trimming removed 5 bases from V and 2 bases from J; junction bases left unmatched: 2. Germline V gives CDR1 SQVTM, CDR2 ANQGSEA. The CDR3 totals 13 residues. The variable domain in full, completed from reference TRBV29-1 and TRBJ1-2, reads SAVISQKPSRDICQRGTSLTIQCQVDSQVTMMFWYRQQPGQSLTLIATANQGSEATYESGFVIDKFPISRPNLTFSTLTVSNMSPEDSSIYLCSVRGQGNYGYTFGSGTRLTVV.

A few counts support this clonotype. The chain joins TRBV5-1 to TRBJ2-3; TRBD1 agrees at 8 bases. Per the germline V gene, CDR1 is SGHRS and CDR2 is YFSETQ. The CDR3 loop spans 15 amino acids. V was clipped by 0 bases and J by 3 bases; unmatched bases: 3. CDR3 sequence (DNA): TGCGCCAGCAGCTTGGCAGGGGGCGCGACAGATACGCAGTATTTT. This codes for CASSLAGGATDTQYF.

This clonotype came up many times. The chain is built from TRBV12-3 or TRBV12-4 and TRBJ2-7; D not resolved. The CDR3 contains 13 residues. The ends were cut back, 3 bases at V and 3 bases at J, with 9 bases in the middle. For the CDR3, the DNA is TGTGCCAGCAGTTTCCTACAGAACTACGAGCAGTACTTC. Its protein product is CASSFLQNYEQYF.

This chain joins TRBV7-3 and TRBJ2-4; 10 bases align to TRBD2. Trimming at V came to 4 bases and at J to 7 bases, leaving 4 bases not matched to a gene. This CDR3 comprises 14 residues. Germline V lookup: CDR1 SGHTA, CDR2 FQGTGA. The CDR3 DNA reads TGTGCCAGCAGCTCCAGCGGGGGGGCGAACATTCAGTACTTC. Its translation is CASSSSGGANIQYF.

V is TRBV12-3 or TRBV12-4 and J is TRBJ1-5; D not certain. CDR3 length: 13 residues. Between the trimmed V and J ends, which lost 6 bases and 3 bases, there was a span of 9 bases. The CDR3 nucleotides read TGTGCCAGCAGCTGGACGGTCAATCAGCCCCAGCATTTT. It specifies CASSWTVNQPQHF.

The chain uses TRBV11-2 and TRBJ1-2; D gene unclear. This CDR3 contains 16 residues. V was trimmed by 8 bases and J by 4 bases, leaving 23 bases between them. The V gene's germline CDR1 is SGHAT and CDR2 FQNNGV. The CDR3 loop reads CASLDISRAGLYGYTF. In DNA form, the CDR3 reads TGTGCCAGCTTAGATATTTCGAGGGCCGGCCTCTATGGCTACACCTTC.

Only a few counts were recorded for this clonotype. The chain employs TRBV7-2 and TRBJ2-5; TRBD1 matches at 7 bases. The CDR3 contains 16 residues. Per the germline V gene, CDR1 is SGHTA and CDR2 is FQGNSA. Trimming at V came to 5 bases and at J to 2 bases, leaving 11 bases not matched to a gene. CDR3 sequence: CASSVLTGLGQETQYF. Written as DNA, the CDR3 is TGTGCCAGCAGCGTGTTGACAGGGTTGGGGCAAGAGACCCAGTACTTC.

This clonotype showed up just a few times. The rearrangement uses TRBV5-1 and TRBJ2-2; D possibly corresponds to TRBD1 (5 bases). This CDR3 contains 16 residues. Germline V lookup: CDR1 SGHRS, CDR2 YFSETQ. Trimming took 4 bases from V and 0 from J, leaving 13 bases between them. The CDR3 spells CASSPQGRANTGELFF. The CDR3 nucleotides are TGCGCCAGCAGCCCCCAGGGCCGTGCGAACACCGGGGAGCTGTTTTTT.

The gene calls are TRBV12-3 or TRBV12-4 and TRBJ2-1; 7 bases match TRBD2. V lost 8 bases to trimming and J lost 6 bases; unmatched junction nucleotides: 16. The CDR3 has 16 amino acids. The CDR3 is CASGAARTSSLNEQFF. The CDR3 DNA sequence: TGTGCCAGCGGGGCGGCCCGGACTAGTAGTCTCAATGAGCAGTTCTTC.

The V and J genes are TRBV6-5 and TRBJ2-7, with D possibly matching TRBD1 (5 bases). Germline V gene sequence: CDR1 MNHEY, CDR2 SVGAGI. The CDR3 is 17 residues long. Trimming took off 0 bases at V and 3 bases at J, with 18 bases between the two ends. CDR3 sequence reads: CASSYSGAGRVGYEQYF. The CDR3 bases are TGTGCCAGCAGTTACTCTGGCGCAGGCAGGGTAGGCTACGAGCAGTACTTC.

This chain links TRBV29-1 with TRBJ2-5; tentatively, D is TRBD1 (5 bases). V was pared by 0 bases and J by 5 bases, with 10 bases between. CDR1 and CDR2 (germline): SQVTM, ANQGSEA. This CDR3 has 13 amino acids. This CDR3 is CSVEDKRGETQYF. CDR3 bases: TGCAGCGTTGAAGATAAAAGGGGTGAGACCCAGTACTTC.